These 21 T cell receptor beta chains were all obtained from the same sample, sequenced in a study of blood T cells in healthy people across ages. Primers used in a second PCR of about 7 to 12 cycles were a sample-barcoded 5' primer and a J-beta primer mix. TCRdb reanalysed the 5' RACE reads using MiXCR and keeps one entry per CDR3 protein. The data contain some 1,800,000 distinct CDR3 sequences, about two fifths of them seen just once; the ten biggest clones take up 23%. Input material: blood. These receptors all come from a human donor in good health.

The chain combines TRBV7-3 with TRBJ1-6; 9 bases line up with TRBD1. The CDR3 runs to 15 residues. After removal of 2 bases from V and 7 bases from J, the junction contained 3 bases not matched to a gene. The germline gives CDR1 SGHTA, CDR2 FQGTGA. The CDR3 sequence: CASSLGGTGNSPLHF. CDR3 nucleotide sequence: TGTGCCAGCAGCTTAGGCGGGACAGGGAATTCACCCCTCCACTTT.

This clonotype showed up just a few times. V gene TRBV5-1 combines with J gene TRBJ2-3, with 10 bases identical to TRBD1. Germline V gene lookup returns CDR1 SGHRS and CDR2 YFSETQ. The junction had 6 bases not matched to a gene; V was cut back by 4 bases and J by 4 bases. The CDR3 sequence is 15 residues long. In nucleotides, the CDR3 is TGCGCCAGCAGCATGGACAGGGGGTTTTCAGATACGCAGTATTTT. Protein product: CASSMDRGFSDTQYF.

This clonotype was counted only a few times. This chain uses TRBV10-3 with TRBJ1-2; TRBD1 agrees at 7 bases. This CDR3 is 14 amino acids long. Looked up from germline, CDR1 is ENHRY and CDR2 is SYGVKD. The V and J ends lost 7 bases and 4 bases, in that order; junction bases with no gene match: 9. The CDR3 sequence: CAITTGQSIYGYTF. DNA of the CDR3: TGTGCCATCACCACGGGACAGTCTATCTATGGCTACACCTTC.

The sample holds a few counts of this clonotype. The rearrangement links TRBV7-6 to TRBJ2-7, with 7 bases lining up with TRBD2. The CDR3 consists of 13 residues. The V segment lost 4 bases and the J segment 6 bases; nucleotides outside the gene matches: 6. The germline V gene has CDR1 SGHVS and CDR2 FNYEAQ. The CDR3 nucleotides are TGTGCCAGCAGCTGGGGGGGTAGGGGCGAGCAGTACTTC. As protein: CASSWGGRGEQYF.

This rearrangement joins TRBV6-5 to TRBJ2-3; possible D gene TRBD2, 6 bases. Trimming removed 6 bases from V and 5 bases from J, with 12 bases in between. The germline V gene encodes CDR1 MNHEY and CDR2 SVGAGI. This CDR3 is 13 amino acids long. As DNA, the CDR3 is TGTGCCAGCAGGACGACTAGTGTAGATACGCAGTATTTT. Amino acids: CASRTTSVDTQYF.

In its sample, this clonotype was seen once. CDR3: CASSLRRSVNQPQHF. CDR3 sequence (DNA): TGTGCCAGCAGTTTGAGACGTTCAGTCAATCAGCCCCAGCATTTT. The chain joins TRBV12-3 or TRBV12-4 to TRBJ1-5, with D hard to call. The CDR3 consists of 15 residues. Between the trimmed V and J ends, which lost 3 bases and 3 bases, there was a span of 12 bases.

This clonotype has more than one count but fewer than ten. One end of the junction varies from germline; a read error may be responsible. This chain joins TRBV3-1 and TRBJ1-1; the D is unclear. The CDR3 totals 13 residues. The germline V gene encodes CDR1 LGHDT and CDR2 YNNKEL (reference sequence). The CDR3 here is CDSSQARGTEAFF. The DNA of the CDR3 is TGTGACAGCAGCCAAGCTCGGGGAACTGAAGCTTTCTTT.

The chain uses TRBV6-2 or TRBV6-3 and TRBJ2-1; no clear D. This CDR3 is 14 amino acids long. V was cut by 0 bases and J by 4 bases, with 7 bases left in between. Germline lookup yields CDR1 MNHEY and CDR2 SVGEGT. In DNA form, the CDR3 reads TGTGCCAGCAGTTACTCCACACCTTACAATGAGCAGTTCTTC. The encoded protein is CASSYSTPYNEQFF.

In this sample, this clonotype turned up many times. This chain uses TRBV5-1 with TRBJ2-7, with D possibly called TRBD1 or TRBD2 (6 bases each). V lost 2 bases and J lost 3, with 15 bases in between. Germline CDR1 SGHRS, CDR2 YFSETQ. The CDR3 spans 15 residues. DNA of the CDR3: TGCGCCAGCAGCTTCGGGGGCGACGCCCGCTACGAGCAGTACTTC. It yields the protein CASSFGGDARYEQYF.

The chain is built from TRBV27 and TRBJ1-2; tentatively, D is TRBD1 (6 bases). This CDR3 spans 14 amino acids. CDR1 is MNHEY, CDR2 SMNVEV, per germline (reference sequence). Between the trimmed V and J ends, which lost 4 bases and 3 bases, there was a span of 12 bases. The CDR3 spells CASSYDRSYYGYTF. In nucleotides, the CDR3 is TGTGCCAGCAGTTACGACAGGAGCTACTATGGCTACACCTTC.

This clonotype was counted only a few times. The rearrangement links TRBV11-2 to TRBJ2-5; 8 bases are a match to TRBD1. CDR3 length equals 13 residues. Trimming at V came to 5 bases and at J to 7 bases, leaving 6 bases not matched to a gene. Looked up from germline, CDR1 is SGHAT and CDR2 is FQNNGV. The CDR3 here is CASSAGQGATQYF. CDR3 nucleotides: TGTGCCAGCAGCGCCGGACAGGGCGCGACCCAGTACTTC.

Only a few counts were recorded for this clonotype. This sequence joins TRBV4-2 and TRBJ1-2; no firm D call. CDR1 and CDR2 (germline): LGHNA, YNFKEQ. This CDR3 has 14 residues. Trimming took 4 bases from V and 6 from J, leaving 15 bases between them. CDR3 in DNA: TGTGCCAGCAGCCCTTTAAGAGTTGGGGATGGCTACACCTTC. Translated, it gives CASSPLRVGDGYTF.

This clonotype occurred a few times. This chain uses TRBV7-9 with TRBJ1-2, with 7 bases lining up with TRBD1. The germline CDR1 and CDR2 sequences are SEHNR and FQNEAQ (reference sequence). V gave up 5 bases and J gave up 7 bases; unmatched junction bases: 10. The CDR3 length is 14 residues. CDR3 sequence: CASSPNDRVSGYTF. For the CDR3, the DNA is TGTGCCAGCAGCCCAAACGACAGGGTTAGTGGCTACACCTTC.

This clonotype was observed a few times. The rearrangement links TRBV5-5 to TRBJ1-2; perhaps TRBD1 as D (6 bases). In germline, CDR1 is SGHKS, CDR2 YYEKEE (reference sequence). The CDR3 spans 14 residues. Trimming removed 1 base at V and 7 bases at J, with 14 bases between. CDR3 DNA: TGTGCCAGCAGCTTGAGTCGGGGGGCCGGTGGCTACACCTTC. This encodes CASSLSRGAGGYTF. The full variable domain, in which reference TRBV5-5 and TRBJ1-2 provide the parts outside the CDR3, is DAGVTQSPTHLIKTRGQQVTLRCSPISGHKSVSWYQQVLGQGPQFIFQYYEKEERGRGNFPDRFSARQFPNYSSELNVNALLLGDSALYLCASSLSRGAGGYTFGSGTRLTVV.

J is TRBJ1-6 and V is TRBV4-1; D unresolved. Germline CDR1 MGHRA, CDR2 YSYEKL. This CDR3 has 15 amino acids. V lost 3 bases, J lost 8 bases, and 14 bases lay in between. The CDR3, as DNA: TGCGCCAGCAGCCACGCACCTACGGAACATTCACCCCTCCACTTT. It yields the protein CASSHAPTEHSPLHF.

This chain uses TRBV11-3 with TRBJ2-1; D not certain. Germline V lookup: CDR1 SGHNT, CDR2 YENEEA. Trimming shortened V by 1 base and J by 3 bases, and 16 bases separated the two germline ends. The CDR3 loop spans 17 amino acids. The CDR3 coding sequence is TGTGCCAGCAGCTTAGTTGCTCTAATCGGCGGCTACAATGAGCAGTTCTTC. Translation gives CASSLVALIGGYNEQFF. The entire variable domain, with the rest obtained from reference TRBV11-3 and TRBJ2-1, is as follows: EAGVVQSPRYKIIEKKQPVAFWCNPISGHNTLYWYLQNLGQGPELLIRYENEEAVDDSQLPKDRFSAERLKGVDSTLKIQPAELGDSAVYLCASSLVALIGGYNEQFFGPGTRLTVL.

This chain joins TRBV7-9 and TRBJ2-3; D is possibly TRBD2 (7 bases). This CDR3 comprises 17 residues. In germline, CDR1 is SEHNR, CDR2 FQNEAQ (reference sequence). V lost 2 bases to trimming and J lost 5 bases, with 20 bases between them. This CDR3 is CASSLYKKGGPGDTQYF. DNA of the CDR3: TGTGCCAGCAGCTTATATAAGAAGGGGGGGCCTGGAGATACGCAGTATTTT.

The CDR3 DNA is TGTGCCAGCAGTGAGTCTTGGGGCGGTCTACCGATCTACACCTTC. Translation: CASSESWGGLPIYTF. The chain is built from TRBV6-1 and TRBJ1-2; TRBD1 is a possible D gene (5 bases). This CDR3 comprises 15 residues. V was trimmed by 3 bases and J by 10 bases, leaving 21 bases between them. Germline-derived CDR1 and CDR2 are MNHNS and SASEGT.

This clonotype appeared a few times. The chain is built from TRBV7-9 and TRBJ1-1; TRBD1 agrees at 7 bases. Trimming cost V 1 base and J 5 bases; bases outside gene matches: 4. This CDR3 has 14 amino acids. Germline lookup yields CDR1 SEHNR and CDR2 FQNEAQ (reference sequence). The CDR3 region has the DNA TGTGCCAGCAGCTTAGGGCACAGGGGAACTGAAGCTTTCTTT. Translating it yields CASSLGHRGTEAFF. Variable domain in full (rest from reference TRBV7-9 and TRBJ1-1): DTGVSQNPRHKITKRGQNVTFRCDPISEHNRLYWYRQTLGQGPEFLTYFQNEAQLEKSRLLSDRFSAERPKGSFSTLEIQRTEQGDSAMYLCASSLGHRGTEAFFGQGTRLTVV.

The rearrangement joins TRBV12-3 or TRBV12-4 to TRBJ1-5; no firm D call. Trimming removed 3 bases from V and 4 bases from J, with 13 bases in between. The CDR3 sequence is 15 residues long. CDR3 residues: CASSFSLWGNQPQHF. CDR3 nucleotide sequence: TGTGCCAGCAGTTTCTCCTTGTGGGGTAATCAGCCCCAGCATTTT.

This clonotype was seen a handful of times. At one end, the junction sequence differs from germline, possibly due to a read error. The chain couples TRBV27 to TRBJ2-6; D could derive from TRBD1 or TRBD2 (5 bases each). The CDR3 has 17 residues. Germline V lookup: CDR1 MNHEY, CDR2 SMNVEV (reference sequence). CDR3 region: CAGSSGTRRSGANVLTF. In DNA form, the CDR3 reads TGTGCCGGCAGTTCCGGGACGAGGAGATCCGGGGCCAACGTCCTGACTTTC.